The next 7 T cell receptor beta chains were all read from a single sample in a study of cytomegalovirus exposure and HLA in healthy donors (dated by TCRdb to 2016 to 2017). Libraries were constructed by the immunoSEQ multiplex PCR assay. For the multiplex PCR, a mixture combining 60 forward primers for TCR Vbeta segments and 13 reverse primers for TCR Jbeta segments was used. Here the immuneACCESS table is served through TCRdb, limited to in-frame sequences with V and J called. Missing clones are a known gap in these copies; in checked studies unresolved V genes cover under half, and the rest lacks a known reason. This sample is represented by 55,000 to 85,000 clones; approximately 78% of them were singletons. The ten largest account for roughly 7.8% of the sample. Material: PBMCs. The receptors stem from a man between 18 and 35 years old in good health and CMV-seropositive.

The genes are TRBV9 and TRBJ2-2; D remains ambiguous. Per germline, CDR1 SGDLS and CDR2 YYNGEE. V dropped 0 bases and J dropped 6 bases, with 9 bases sitting between them. This CDR3 is 14 amino acids long. The CDR3 is CASSVVYEAGELFF. The CDR3 bases are TGTGCCAGCAGCGTAGTATATGAGGCCGGGGAGCTGTTTTTT.

The chain employs TRBV11-3 and TRBJ1-1; perhaps TRBD1 as D (5 bases). V was cut by 5 bases and J by 4 bases, with 11 bases left in between. Germline lookup yields CDR1 SGHNT and CDR2 YENEEA. The CDR3 extends over 13 amino acids. The CDR3 sequence: CASSIGHTTEAFF. CDR3 DNA: TGTGCCAGCAGCATCGGACACACCACTGAAGCTTTCTTT.

The chain combines TRBV28 with TRBJ1-6; D perhaps matches TRBD1 (6 bases). With 3 bases removed from V and 1 base from J, the gap between germline ends came to 7 bases. The CDR3 covers 15 residues. CDR1 MDHEN and CDR2 SYDVKM come from the germline V gene. Written as DNA, the CDR3 is TGTGCCAGCAGTTTTCAGGGGTCCTATAATTCACCCCTCCACTTT. Protein sequence: CASSFQGSYNSPLHF. The variable domain in full, with the rest retrieved from reference TRBV28 and TRBJ1-6, is DVKVTQSSRYLVKRTGEKVFLECVQDMDHENMFWYRQDPGLGLRLIYFSYDVKMKEKGDIPEGYSVSREKKERFSLILESASTNQTSMYLCASSFQGSYNSPLHFGNGTRLTVT.

V gene TRBV5-1 combines with J gene TRBJ1-2; D might be TRBD1 (5 bases). V was shortened by 1 base and J by 5 bases, with 12 bases between the two germline ends. There are 14 residues in the CDR3. The germline gives CDR1 SGHRS, CDR2 YFSETQ. CDR3 bases: TGCGCCAGCAGCTTGAGCGTCGGGGGGTATGGCTACACCTTC. Residues: CASSLSVGGYGYTF.

This sequence joins TRBV5-1 and TRBJ1-1, with D possibly TRBD1 on 5 matching bases. V was cut by 6 bases and J by 10 bases, with 13 bases left in between. This CDR3 is 11 amino acids long. CDR1 is SGHRS and CDR2 is YFSETQ in the germline V gene. The CDR3 DNA is TGCGCCAGCACGAGCGGGCAGGGAGCTTTCTTT. This encodes CASTSGQGAFF.

The J gene is TRBJ2-5, the V gene TRBV9; TRBD2 agrees at 8 bases. Looked up from germline, CDR1 is SGDLS and CDR2 is YYNGEE. This CDR3 region has 15 residues. V lost 5 bases to trimming and J lost 5 bases; unmatched junction nucleotides: 11. CDR3 amino acids: CASRRSSGSVETQYF. The DNA for the CDR3 is TGTGCCAGCAGGAGGAGCAGCGGGAGTGTGGAGACCCAGTACTTC.

The chain combines TRBV30 with TRBJ1-2; D remains unclear. V was cut by 3 bases and J by 7 bases, with 12 bases left in between. This CDR3 comprises 12 residues. CDR1 is GTSNPN and CDR2 is SVGIG in the germline V gene (reference sequence). The CDR3: CAWSPIGGGYTF. DNA of the CDR3: TGTGCCTGGAGCCCGATCGGCGGTGGCTACACCTTC.